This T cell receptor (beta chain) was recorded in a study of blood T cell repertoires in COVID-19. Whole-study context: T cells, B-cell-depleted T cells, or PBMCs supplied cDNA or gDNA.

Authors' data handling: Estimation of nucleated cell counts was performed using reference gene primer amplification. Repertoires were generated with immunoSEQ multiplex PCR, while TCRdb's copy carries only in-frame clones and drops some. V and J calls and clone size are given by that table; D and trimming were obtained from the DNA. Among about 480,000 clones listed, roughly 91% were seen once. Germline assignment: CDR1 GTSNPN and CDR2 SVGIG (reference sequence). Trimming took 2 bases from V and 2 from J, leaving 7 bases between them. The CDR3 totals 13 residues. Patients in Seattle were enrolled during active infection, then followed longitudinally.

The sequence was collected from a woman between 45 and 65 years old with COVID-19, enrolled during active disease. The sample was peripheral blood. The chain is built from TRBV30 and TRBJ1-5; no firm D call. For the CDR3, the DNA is TGTGCCTGGAGTATCGTAGGCAATCAGCCCCAGCATTTT. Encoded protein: CAWSIVGNQPQHF.